This T cell receptor beta chain came from a study of blood T cell repertoires in COVID-19. The V gene's germline CDR1 is MNHEY and CDR2 SMNVEV (reference sequence). V was pared by 5 bases and J by 1 base, with 5 bases of the junction left unmatched. The CDR3 is made up of 16 amino acids. The assay was immunoSEQ multiplex PCR, and TCRdb's table has in-frame clones only and misses some. The sample holds 200,000 to 250,000 clones, more than 75% seen once. The rearrangement links TRBV27 to TRBJ2-3; 11 bases line up with TRBD2. Sequenced: PBMCs or T cells enriched from blood (not recorded which). The origin of this receptor is a man aged 25-45 years in a cohort exposed to, infected with or recovered from COVID-19 (not recorded which). The CDR3 protein is CASSPKLAGGTDTQYF. Written as DNA, the CDR3 is TGTGCCAGCAGTCCCAAACTAGCGGGAGGCACAGATACGCAGTATTTT.